This T cell receptor beta chain was sequenced for a study of CD8 T cells in ankylosing spondylitis. This clonotype was counted between two and nine times. Its antigen is unidentified. For TCR beta, libraries came from quantitative 5'-RACE with molecular barcodes. TCRdb re-called the 5' RACE reads with MiXCR, one entry per CDR3 protein. The sample shows approximately 540,000 distinct CDR3 sequences, roughly 12% of them seen only once. The CDR3 is 14 amino acids. Trimming cost V 6 bases and J 4 bases, with 13 bases left between them. Study-level findings and limits: As for the disease-linked clones, they showed a CD8+ phenotype and occurred at relatively low frequencies in peripheral blood. Blood of patients with ankylosing spondylitis appeared to be characterized by a TCR beta motif of eight highly homologous variants. It was reported that disease-linked clones were significantly enriched in matched ankylosing spondylitis synovial fluid. Earlier work had already found some motif variants in reactive arthritis synovial fluid and blood.

The sample was blood, either unsorted or a sorted T cell fraction (not recorded which). V is TRBV12-3 or TRBV12-4 and J is TRBJ2-1, with a possible D match to TRBD2 (6 bases). The TCR was taken from a male donor with ankylosing spondylitis. CDR3 protein: CASSVGGEYNEQFF. CDR3 coding DNA: TGTGCCAGCAGCGTCGGAGGGGAATACAATGAGCAGTTCTTC.